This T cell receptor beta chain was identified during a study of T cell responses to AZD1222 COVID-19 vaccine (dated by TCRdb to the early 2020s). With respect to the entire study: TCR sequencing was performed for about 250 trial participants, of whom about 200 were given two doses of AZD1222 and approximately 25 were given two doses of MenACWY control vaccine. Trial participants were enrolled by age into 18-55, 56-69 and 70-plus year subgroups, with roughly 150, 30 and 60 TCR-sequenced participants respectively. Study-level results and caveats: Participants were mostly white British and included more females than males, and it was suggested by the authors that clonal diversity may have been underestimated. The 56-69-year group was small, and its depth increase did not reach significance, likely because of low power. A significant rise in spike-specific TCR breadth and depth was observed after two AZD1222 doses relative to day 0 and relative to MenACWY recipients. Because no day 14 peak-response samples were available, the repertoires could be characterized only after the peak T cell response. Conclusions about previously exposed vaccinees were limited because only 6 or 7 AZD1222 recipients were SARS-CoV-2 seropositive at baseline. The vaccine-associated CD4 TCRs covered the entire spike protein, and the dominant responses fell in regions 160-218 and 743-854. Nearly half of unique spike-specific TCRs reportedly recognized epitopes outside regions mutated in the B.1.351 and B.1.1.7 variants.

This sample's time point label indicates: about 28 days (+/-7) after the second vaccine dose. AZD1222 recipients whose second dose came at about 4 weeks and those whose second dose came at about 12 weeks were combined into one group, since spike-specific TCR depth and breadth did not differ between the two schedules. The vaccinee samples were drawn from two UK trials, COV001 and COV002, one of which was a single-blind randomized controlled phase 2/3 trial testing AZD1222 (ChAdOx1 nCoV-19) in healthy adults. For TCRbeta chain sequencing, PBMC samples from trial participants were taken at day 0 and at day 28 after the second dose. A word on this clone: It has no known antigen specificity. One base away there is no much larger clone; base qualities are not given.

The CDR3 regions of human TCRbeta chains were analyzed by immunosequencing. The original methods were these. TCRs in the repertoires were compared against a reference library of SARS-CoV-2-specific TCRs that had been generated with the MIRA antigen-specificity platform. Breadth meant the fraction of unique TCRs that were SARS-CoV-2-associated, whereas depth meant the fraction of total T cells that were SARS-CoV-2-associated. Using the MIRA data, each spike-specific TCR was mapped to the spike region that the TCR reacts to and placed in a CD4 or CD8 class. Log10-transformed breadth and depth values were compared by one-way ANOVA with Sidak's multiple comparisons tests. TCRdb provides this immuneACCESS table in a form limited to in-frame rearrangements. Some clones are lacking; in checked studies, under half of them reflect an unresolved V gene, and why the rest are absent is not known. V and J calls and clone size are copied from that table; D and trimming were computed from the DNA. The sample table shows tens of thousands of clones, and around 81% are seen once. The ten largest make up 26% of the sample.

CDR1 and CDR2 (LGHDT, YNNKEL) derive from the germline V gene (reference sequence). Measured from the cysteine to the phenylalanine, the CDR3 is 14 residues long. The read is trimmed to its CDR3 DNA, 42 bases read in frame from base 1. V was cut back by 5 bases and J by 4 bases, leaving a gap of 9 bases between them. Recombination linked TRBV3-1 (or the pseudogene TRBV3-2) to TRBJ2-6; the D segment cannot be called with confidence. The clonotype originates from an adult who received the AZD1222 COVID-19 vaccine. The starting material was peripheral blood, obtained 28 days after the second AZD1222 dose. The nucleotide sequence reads TGTGCCAGCAGCAAGTCGCGCGGGGCCAACGTCCTGACTTTC. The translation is CASSKSRGANVLTF.